Below are 19 T cell receptor beta chains sequenced from a single sample in a study of T cells in Graves' hyperthyroidism and ophthalmopathy. Amplification of TCR beta CDR3 regions was performed using RNA transcripts as template. With the HTBI primer set, the TCR CDR3 went through a first round of RT-PCR. Each CDR3 protein gets one entry after TCRdb re-called the multiplex PCR reads with MiXCR. Found here are roughly 520,000 distinct CDR3 sequences, roughly a quarter of them singletons; the top ten hold over 9%. Input material: blood. The source of these receptors is a woman between 25 and 40 years old with Graves' ophthalmopathy.

V is TRBV12-3 or TRBV12-4 and J is TRBJ1-2; the D gene is possibly TRBD1 (6 bases). The CDR3 totals 15 residues. Trimming removed 6 bases at V and 8 bases at J, with 22 bases between. The CDR3 DNA follows: TGTGCCAGCAGGGGGACACGACTTCTCCGTAACGGCTACACCTTC. Its translation is CASRGTRLLRNGYTF.

This clonotype was detected once. The chain has TRBV6-2 or TRBV6-3 and TRBJ1-2; D not certain. Germline lookup yields CDR1 MNHEY and CDR2 SVGEGT. V lost 7 bases, J lost 3 bases, and 15 bases lay in between. The CDR3 sequence is 14 residues long. In DNA form, the CDR3 reads TGTGCCAGCACCAGAACGGATGGCTACTATGGCTACACCTTC. Translating gives CASTRTDGYYGYTF.

The rearrangement links TRBV20-1 to TRBJ2-7, with TRBD2 matching 14 bases. CDR1 and CDR2 from the germline V gene are DFQATT and SNEGSKA (reference sequence). This CDR3 has 15 residues. J was trimmed by 4 bases and V by 3 bases; bases with no gene match: 5. CDR3 residues: CSASRTSGGQYEQYF. In DNA form, the CDR3 reads TGCAGTGCTAGTAGGACTAGCGGGGGGCAGTACGAGCAGTACTTC.

The chain links TRBV12-3 or TRBV12-4 to TRBJ1-5; 7 positions agree with TRBD1. The trim removed 3 bases at V and 0 bases at J, leaving 5 bases unmatched. The CDR3 is 16 residues long. Written as DNA, the CDR3 is TGTGCCAGCAGTTTGTCGGGACAGATTAGCAATCAGCCCCAGCATTTT. Residues: CASSLSGQISNQPQHF.

The sample holds many counts of this clonotype. This chain links TRBV29-1 with TRBJ2-2; TRBD1 is a possible D gene (5 bases). Germline-derived CDR1 and CDR2 are SQVTM and ANQGSEA. V was pared by 5 bases and J by 1 base, with 8 bases between. The CDR3 is 13 residues long. The CDR3 DNA is TGCAGCGTTTTCACAGGGAACACCGGGGAGCTGTTTTTT. Encoded protein: CSVFTGNTGELFF.

This clonotype has ten or more counts. The chain employs TRBV20-1 and TRBJ1-5; maybe TRBD1 (6 bases). Germline CDR1 DFQATT, CDR2 SNEGSKA (reference sequence). The CDR3 loop spans 14 amino acids. Between the trimmed V and J ends, which lost 6 bases and 2 bases, there was a span of 14 bases. The CDR3 here is CSARRPGGNQPQHF. The CDR3 nucleotides are TGCAGTGCGAGACGTCCAGGGGGCAATCAGCCCCAGCATTTT.

In this sample, this clonotype turned up many times. The rearrangement uses TRBV7-6 and TRBJ1-1; 8 bases line up with TRBD1. The germline V gene has CDR1 SGHVS and CDR2 FNYEAQ. The CDR3 is 16 amino acids. The V gene end was trimmed by 5 bases and the J gene end by 6 bases; junction bases not matched to a gene: 14. This CDR3 is CASSQTGTGGPAEAFF. CDR3 in DNA: TGTGCCAGCAGCCAAACCGGAACAGGGGGACCTGCTGAAGCTTTCTTT.

This clonotype was detected ten times or more. The chain is built from TRBV20-1 and TRBJ2-7; 8 bases agree with TRBD1. CDR1 and CDR2 from the germline V gene are DFQATT and SNEGSKA (reference sequence). The CDR3 runs 11 residues. With V trimmed by 5 bases and J by 6 bases, 3 bases remained unmatched. The CDR3 coding sequence is TGCAGTGCTCGGACAGGGCTCGAGCAGTACTTC. Its translation is CSARTGLEQYF.

As to this clonotype: This may be a read error, as it is one base from a much larger clone. V gene TRBV10-3 combines with J gene TRBJ1-1; D might be TRBD1 (5 bases). Germline V gene lookup returns CDR1 ENHRY and CDR2 SYGVKD. CDR3 length equals 13 residues. Trimming removed 7 bases from V and 2 bases from J, with 11 bases in between. In DNA form, the CDR3 reads TGTGCCATCAACCCCAGGGTTAACACTGAAGCTTTCTTT. Its translation: CAINPRVNTEAFF.

Many counts were recorded for this clonotype. With a much larger clone just one base away, this may be a read error. V usage is TRBV12-3 or TRBV12-4 and J usage is TRBJ1-2; tentative D call: TRBD1 (5 bases). The CDR3 spans 13 residues. V lost 11 bases and J 3 bases, leaving 16 bases between the germline ends. The chain's CDR3 is CASNGGNDYGYTF. Here the CDR3 DNA reads TGTGCCTCGAACGGGGGGAATGACTATGGCTACACCTTC.

This clonotype was seen repeatedly, ten times or more. The V call is TRBV12-3 or TRBV12-4, the J call TRBJ1-5; 8 bases match TRBD1. This CDR3 is 13 amino acids long. The V segment lost 4 bases and the J segment 7 bases; nucleotides outside the gene matches: 3. CDR3 nucleotides: TGTGCCAGCAGTTACAGGGGGATCCAGCCCCAGCATTTT. It encodes CASSYRGIQPQHF.

The chain uses TRBV7-9 and TRBJ1-5; 9 bases map to TRBD1. The V segment lost 5 bases and the J segment 5 bases; nucleotides outside the gene matches: 4. Germline values: CDR1 SEHNR, CDR2 FQNEAQ (reference sequence). This CDR3 comprises 14 residues. The CDR3 protein is CASSGDRAHQPQHF. The CDR3 coding sequence is TGTGCCAGCAGCGGGGACAGGGCGCATCAGCCCCAGCATTTT.

The chain couples TRBV29-1 to TRBJ2-7; tentatively, D is TRBD2 (6 bases). The germline CDR1 and CDR2 sequences are SQVTM and ANQGSEA. The CDR3 is 12 amino acids. Deletions cut 4 bases from V and 4 bases from J, with 11 bases between. CDR3 sequence reads: CSVVGGLYEQYF. The CDR3 DNA reads as TGCAGCGTTGTCGGAGGGTTATACGAGCAGTACTTC.

The J gene is TRBJ1-2, the V gene TRBV7-8; a weak D match, TRBD1 (6 bases). CDR1 is SGHVS and CDR2 is FQNEAQ in the germline V gene. The CDR3 consists of 13 residues. V lost 7 bases and J lost 4, with 13 bases in between. The CDR3 loop reads CASTHREGYGYTF. The CDR3 region has the DNA TGTGCCAGCACCCACAGGGAGGGCTATGGCTACACCTTC.

Many counts were recorded for this clonotype. The chain combines TRBV12-3 or TRBV12-4 with TRBJ2-7, with 7 bases aligning to TRBD1. The trim removed 0 bases at V and 4 bases at J, leaving 12 bases unmatched. The CDR3 runs to 17 residues. The CDR3 DNA sequence: TGTGCCAGCAGTTTAGCGAGGGCAGGGGGTGACGGGTACGAGCAGTACTTC. Translating it yields CASSLARAGGDGYEQYF.

This chain joins TRBV7-8 and TRBJ1-2; D is perhaps TRBD1 (5 bases). The CDR3 has 15 amino acids. CDR1 is SGHVS and CDR2 is FQNEAQ in the germline V gene. V lost 1 base to trimming and J lost 4 bases, with 13 bases between them. CDR3 amino acids: CASSLDLDSFYGYTF. The CDR3 coding sequence is TGTGCCAGCAGCTTAGACCTAGACAGTTTCTATGGCTACACCTTC.

The table lists this clonotype with many counts. This chain uses TRBV7-3 with TRBJ1-1; D is uncertain. The CDR3 consists of 13 residues. The germline gives CDR1 SGHTA, CDR2 FQGTGA. V lost 5 bases and J 3 bases, leaving 10 bases between the germline ends. The CDR3 DNA follows: TGTGCCAGCAGCCTAGCGGCGTACACTGAAGCTTTCTTT. Residues: CASSLAAYTEAFF. The whole variable domain, remainder taken from reference TRBV7-3 and TRBJ1-1, is GAGVSQTPSNKVTEKGKYVELRCDPISGHTALYWYRQSLGQGPEFLIYFQGTGAADDSGLPNDRFFAVRPEGSVSTLKIQRTERGDSAVYLCASSLAAYTEAFFGQGTRLTVV.

On this clonotype: An end of the junction differs from the germline gene, which may be a read error. The chain joins TRBV11-2 to TRBJ2-5, with 7 nucleotides matching TRBD1. This CDR3 is 13 amino acids long. The germline V gene encodes CDR1 SGHAT and CDR2 FQNNGV. The CDR3 region has the DNA TGTTCCAGCTGCTTGCCCAGGGGGGAGACCCAGTACTTC. Residues: CSSCLPRGETQYF.

The chain employs TRBV2 and TRBJ1-2; D is unresolved. Looked up from germline, CDR1 is SNHLY and CDR2 is FYNNEI. There are 10 residues in the CDR3. Between the trimmed V and J ends, which lost 10 bases and 11 bases, there was a span of 14 bases. CDR3 in amino acids: CAIHDFGYTF. Here the CDR3 DNA reads TGTGCCATCCACGACTTTGGTTACACCTTC.